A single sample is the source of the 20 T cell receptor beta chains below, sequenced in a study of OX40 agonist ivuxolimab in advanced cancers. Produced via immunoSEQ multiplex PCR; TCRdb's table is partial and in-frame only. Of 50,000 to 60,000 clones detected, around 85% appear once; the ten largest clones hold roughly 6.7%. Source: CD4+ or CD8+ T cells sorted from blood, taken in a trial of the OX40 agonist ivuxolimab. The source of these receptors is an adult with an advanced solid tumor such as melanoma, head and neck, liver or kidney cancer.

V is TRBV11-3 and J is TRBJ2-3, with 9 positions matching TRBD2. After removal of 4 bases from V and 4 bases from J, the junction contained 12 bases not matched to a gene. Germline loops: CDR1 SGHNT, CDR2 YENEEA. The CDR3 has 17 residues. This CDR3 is CASSSPYSAGGPDTQYF. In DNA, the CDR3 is TGTGCCAGCAGCTCCCCTTATTCAGCGGGGGGCCCAGATACGCAGTATTTT.

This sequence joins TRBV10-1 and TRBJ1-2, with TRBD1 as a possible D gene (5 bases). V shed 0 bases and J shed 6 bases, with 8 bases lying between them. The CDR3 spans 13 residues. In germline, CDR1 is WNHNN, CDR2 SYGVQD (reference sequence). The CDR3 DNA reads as TGCGCCAGCAGTGAGTCTCAGGGCGATGGCTACACCTTC. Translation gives CASSESQGDGYTF.

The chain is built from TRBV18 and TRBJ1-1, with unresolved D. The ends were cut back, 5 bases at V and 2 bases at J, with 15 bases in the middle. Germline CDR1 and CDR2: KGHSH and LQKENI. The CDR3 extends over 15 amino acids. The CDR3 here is CASSTVTSSNTEAFF. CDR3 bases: TGTGCCAGCTCAACCGTGACTTCATCAAACACTGAAGCTTTCTTT.

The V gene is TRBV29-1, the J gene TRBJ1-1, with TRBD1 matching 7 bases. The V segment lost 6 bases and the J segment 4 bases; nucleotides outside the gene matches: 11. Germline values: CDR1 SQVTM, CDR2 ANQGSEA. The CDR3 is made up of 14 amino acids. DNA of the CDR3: TGCAGCGTCCCGGGACAGTTTTCAGGCACTGAAGCTTTCTTT. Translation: CSVPGQFSGTEAFF.

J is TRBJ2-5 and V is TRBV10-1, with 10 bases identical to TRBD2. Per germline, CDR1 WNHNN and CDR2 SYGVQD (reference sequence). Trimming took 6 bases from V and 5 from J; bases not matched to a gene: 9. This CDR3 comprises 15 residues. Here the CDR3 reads CASRRERGGRETQYF. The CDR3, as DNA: TGCGCCAGCAGACGAGAGCGGGGGGGCCGGGAGACCCAGTACTTC.

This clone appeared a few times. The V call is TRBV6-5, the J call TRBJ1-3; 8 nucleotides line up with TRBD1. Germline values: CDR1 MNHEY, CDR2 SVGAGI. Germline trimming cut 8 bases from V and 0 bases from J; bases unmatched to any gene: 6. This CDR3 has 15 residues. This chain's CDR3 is CASSGTGYSGNTIYF. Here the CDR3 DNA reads TGTGCCAGCTCGGGGACAGGCTACTCTGGAAACACCATATATTTT.

CDR3 protein: CASSSVSGSEYEQYF. The CDR3 DNA sequence: TGCGCCAGCAGCTCGGTATCTGGGTCCGAATACGAGCAGTACTTC. The chain recombines TRBV5-1 with TRBJ2-7; the D is unclear. The CDR3 sequence is 15 residues long. Per the germline V gene, CDR1 is SGHRS and CDR2 is YFSETQ. Trimming removed 3 bases from V and 4 bases from J, with 17 bases in between.

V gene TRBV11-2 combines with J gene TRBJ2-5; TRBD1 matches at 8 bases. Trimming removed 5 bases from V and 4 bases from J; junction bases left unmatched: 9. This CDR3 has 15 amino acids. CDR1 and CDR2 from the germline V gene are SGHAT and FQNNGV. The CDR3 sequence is CASSPMSGGGETQYF. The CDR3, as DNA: TGTGCCAGCAGCCCTATGTCAGGGGGCGGAGAGACCCAGTACTTC.

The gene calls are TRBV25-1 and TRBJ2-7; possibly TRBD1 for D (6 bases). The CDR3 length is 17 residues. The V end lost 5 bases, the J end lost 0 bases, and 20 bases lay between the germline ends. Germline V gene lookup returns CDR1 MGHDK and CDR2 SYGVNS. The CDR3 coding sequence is TGTGCCAGCAGTCCCCCCAGGGGTGGGCGGAACTCCTACGAGCAGTACTTC. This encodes CASSPPRGGRNSYEQYF.

CDR3 DNA sequence: TGTGCCAGCAGCCCTCCCTGTAGGGGGTTCTACGAGCAGTACTTC. This translates into CASSPPCRGFYEQYF. The chain carries TRBV5-7 and TRBJ2-7; D may be TRBD1 (6 bases). TRBV5-7 is an ORF for which the function is uncertain. This CDR3 is 15 amino acids long. V gave up 4 bases and J gave up 3 bases, with 17 bases separating them.

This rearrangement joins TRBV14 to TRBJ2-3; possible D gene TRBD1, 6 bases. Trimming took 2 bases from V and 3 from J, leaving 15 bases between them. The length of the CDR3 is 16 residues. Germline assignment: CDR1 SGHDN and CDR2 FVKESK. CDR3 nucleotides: TGTGCCAGCAGCCAATTTGGGGGCAGAGGAACAGATACGCAGTATTTT. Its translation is CASSQFGGRGTDTQYF. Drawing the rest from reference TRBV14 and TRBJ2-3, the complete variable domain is EAGVTQFPSHSVIEKGQTVTLRCDPISGHDNLYWYRRVMGKEIKFLLHFVKESKQDESGMPNNRFLAERTGGTYSTLKVQPAELEDSGVYFCASSQFGGRGTDTQYFGPGTRLTVL.

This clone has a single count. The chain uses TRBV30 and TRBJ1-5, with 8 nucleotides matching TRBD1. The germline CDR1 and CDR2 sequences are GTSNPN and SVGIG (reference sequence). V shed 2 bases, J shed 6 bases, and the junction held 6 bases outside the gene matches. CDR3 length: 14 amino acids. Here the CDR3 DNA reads TGTGCCTGGAGTTCAGGGGGCGGGAGTCAGCCCCAGCATTTT. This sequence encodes CAWSSGGGSQPQHF.

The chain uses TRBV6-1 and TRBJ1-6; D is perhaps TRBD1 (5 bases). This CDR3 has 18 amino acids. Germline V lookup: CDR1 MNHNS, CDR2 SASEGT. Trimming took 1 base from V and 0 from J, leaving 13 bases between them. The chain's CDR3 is CASSEEGTWSSYNSPLHF. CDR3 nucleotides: TGTGCCAGCAGTGAAGAGGGGACTTGGAGCTCCTATAATTCACCCCTCCACTTT.

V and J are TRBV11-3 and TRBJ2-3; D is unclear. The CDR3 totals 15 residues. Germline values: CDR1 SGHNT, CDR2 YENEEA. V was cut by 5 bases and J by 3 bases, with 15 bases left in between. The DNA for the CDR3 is TGTGCCAGCAGCAAAGACAACTCGCGGACAGATACGCAGTATTTT. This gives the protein CASSKDNSRTDTQYF. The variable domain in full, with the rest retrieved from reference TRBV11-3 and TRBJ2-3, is EAGVVQSPRYKIIEKKQPVAFWCNPISGHNTLYWYLQNLGQGPELLIRYENEEAVDDSQLPKDRFSAERLKGVDSTLKIQPAELGDSAVYLCASSKDNSRTDTQYFGPGTRLTVL.

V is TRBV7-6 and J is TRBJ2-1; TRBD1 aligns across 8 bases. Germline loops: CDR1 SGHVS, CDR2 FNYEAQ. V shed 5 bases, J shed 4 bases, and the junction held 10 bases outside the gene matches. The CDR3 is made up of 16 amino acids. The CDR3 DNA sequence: TGTGCCAGCAGCGAAAGGGACAGGCATAAATACAATGAGCAGTTCTTC. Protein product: CASSERDRHKYNEQFF. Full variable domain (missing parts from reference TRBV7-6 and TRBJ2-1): GAGVSQSPRYKVTKRGQDVALRCDPISGHVSLYWYRQALGQGPEFLTYFNYEAQQDKSGLPNDRFSAERPEGSISTLTIQRTEQRDSAMYRCASSERDRHKYNEQFFGPGTRLTVL.

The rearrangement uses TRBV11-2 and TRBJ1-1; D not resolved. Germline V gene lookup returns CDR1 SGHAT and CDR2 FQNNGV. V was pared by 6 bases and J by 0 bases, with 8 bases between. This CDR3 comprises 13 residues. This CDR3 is CASRLKMNTEAFF. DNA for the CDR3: TGTGCCAGCAGACTCAAAATGAACACTGAAGCTTTCTTT.

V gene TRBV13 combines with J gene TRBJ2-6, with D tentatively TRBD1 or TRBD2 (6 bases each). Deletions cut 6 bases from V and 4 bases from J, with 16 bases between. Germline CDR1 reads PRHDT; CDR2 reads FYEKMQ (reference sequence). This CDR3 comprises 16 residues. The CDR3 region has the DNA TGTGCCAGCAGTCCCCACGGGGGCCAGGGGGCCAACGTCCTGACTTTC. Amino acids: CASSPHGGQGANVLTF.

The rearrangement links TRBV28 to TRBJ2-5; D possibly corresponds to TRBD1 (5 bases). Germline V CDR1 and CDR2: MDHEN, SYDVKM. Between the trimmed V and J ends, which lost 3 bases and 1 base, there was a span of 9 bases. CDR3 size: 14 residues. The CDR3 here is CASSFGARQETQYF. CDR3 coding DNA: TGTGCCAGCAGTTTTGGGGCCCGCCAAGAGACCCAGTACTTC. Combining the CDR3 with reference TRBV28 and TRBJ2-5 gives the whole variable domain DVKVTQSSRYLVKRTGEKVFLECVQDMDHENMFWYRQDPGLGLRLIYFSYDVKMKEKGDIPEGYSVSREKKERFSLILESASTNQTSMYLCASSFGARQETQYFGPGTRLLVL.

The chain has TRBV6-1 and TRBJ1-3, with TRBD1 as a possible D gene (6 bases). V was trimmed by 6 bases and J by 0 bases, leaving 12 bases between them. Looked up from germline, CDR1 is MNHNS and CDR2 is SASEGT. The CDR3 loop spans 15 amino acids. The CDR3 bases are TGTGCCAGCAGGGGGGGCGACAGCTCTGGAAACACCATATATTTT. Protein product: CASRGGDSSGNTIYF.

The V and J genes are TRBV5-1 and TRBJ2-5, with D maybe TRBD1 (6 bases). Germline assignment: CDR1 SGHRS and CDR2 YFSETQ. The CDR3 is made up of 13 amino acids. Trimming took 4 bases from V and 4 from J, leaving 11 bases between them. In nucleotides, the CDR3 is TGCGCCAGCAGCGAGGGGGTTGTAGAGACCCAGTACTTC. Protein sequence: CASSEGVVETQYF.